The rows below give T cell receptor beta chains drawn from one sample of a study of OX40 agonist ivuxolimab in advanced cancers. The data were produced by immunoSEQ multiplex PCR, yet TCRdb's version contains in-frame clones alone and is incomplete. The repertoire consists of 100,000 or so clones, with roughly 88% occurring once and the leading ten covering approximately 4.2%. The specimen comprised CD4+ or CD8+ T cells sorted from blood, sampled in a trial of the OX40 agonist ivuxolimab. All receptors come from an adult with an advanced solid tumor such as melanoma, head and neck, liver or kidney cancer. Each CDR3 is given with its conserved first and last residue. A D gene is named only where the DNA matches it firmly. Clone size is stated in some rows and not others, as once, few, many or a class when expanded.

d_call: NA
v_call: TRBV30
j_call: TRBJ1-3
clone_size: NA
cdr3_aa: CAWSVVGAGNTIYF
cdr3_nt: TGTGCCTGGAGTGTAGTTGGTGCTGGAAACACCATATATTTT

d_call: TRBD2
v_call: TRBV5-1
j_call: TRBJ2-5
clone_size: few
cdr3_aa: CASSLVGTSAEETQYF
cdr3_nt: TGCGCCAGCAGCTTGGTCGGGACTAGCGCGGAAGAGACCCAGTACTTC

d_call: NA
v_call: TRBV7-7
j_call: TRBJ2-1
clone_size: once
cdr3_aa: CASSLGSHNEQFF
cdr3_nt: TGTGCTAGCAGCTTAGGGTCCCACAATGAGCAGTTCTTC

d_call: NA
v_call: TRBV4-1
j_call: TRBJ2-2
clone_size: NA
cdr3_aa: CASSQDPGAGELFF
cdr3_nt: TGCGCCAGCAGCCAAGACCCTGGGGCCGGGGAGCTGTTTTTT

d_call: NA
v_call: TRBV18
j_call: TRBJ2-3
clone_size: NA
cdr3_aa: CASSPQKGTDTQYF
cdr3_nt: TGTGCCAGCTCACCACAGAAGGGGACAGATACGCAGTATTTT

d_call: TRBD2
v_call: TRBV5-6
j_call: TRBJ2-1
clone_size: NA
cdr3_aa: CASVPGTSGRASYNEQFF
cdr3_nt: TGTGCCAGCGTACCCGGGACTAGCGGGAGGGCAAGCTACAATGAGCAGTTCTTC

d_call: NA
v_call: TRBV27
j_call: TRBJ2-1
clone_size: NA
cdr3_aa: CASSLQGREQFF
cdr3_nt: TGTGCCAGCAGTCTACAGGGACGTGAGCAGTTCTTC

d_call: NA
v_call: TRBV7-9
j_call: TRBJ2-7
clone_size: once
cdr3_aa: CASSPRVASSHKVAYEQYF
cdr3_nt: TGTGCCAGCAGCCCCCGGGTAGCATCCTCCCACAAGGTAGCCTACGAGCAGTACTTC

d_call: NA
v_call: TRBV20-1
j_call: TRBJ1-1
clone_size: NA
cdr3_aa: CSARFYTEAFF
cdr3_nt: TGCAGTGCTAGATTTTACACTGAAGCTTTCTTT

d_call: TRBD2
v_call: TRBV10-2
j_call: TRBJ2-3
clone_size: few
cdr3_aa: CASGGLAGPASTDTQYF
cdr3_nt: TGCGCCTCGGGGGGACTAGCGGGACCTGCTAGCACAGATACGCAGTATTTT

d_call: TRBD2
v_call: TRBV2
j_call: TRBJ2-1
clone_size: few
cdr3_aa: CATPRAPGLAVYNEQFF
cdr3_nt: TGTGCCACCCCTCGAGCACCGGGACTAGCGGTTTACAATGAGCAGTTCTTC

d_call: TRBD2
v_call: TRBV28
j_call: TRBJ2-1
clone_size: NA
cdr3_aa: CASSFGTSPHNEQFF
cdr3_nt: TGTGCCAGCAGTTTCGGGACTAGTCCCCACAATGAGCAGTTCTTC

d_call: NA
v_call: TRBV5-6
j_call: TRBJ1-1
clone_size: NA
cdr3_aa: CASRGLGLEAFF
cdr3_nt: TGTGCCAGCAGAGGCCTCGGACTTGAAGCTTTCTTT

d_call: TRBD1
v_call: TRBV15
j_call: TRBJ2-7
clone_size: NA
cdr3_aa: CATSRDLVPDRVYEQYF
cdr3_nt: TGTGCCACCAGCAGAGATCTAGTGCCGGACAGGGTGTACGAGCAGTACTTC

d_call: NA
v_call: TRBV30
j_call: TRBJ2-3
clone_size: NA
cdr3_aa: CAWAPGTDTQYF
cdr3_nt: TGTGCCTGGGCGCCCGGCACAGATACGCAGTATTTT

d_call: TRBD2
v_call: TRBV11-2
j_call: TRBJ2-1
clone_size: few
cdr3_aa: CASSPSGRGYHNEQFF
cdr3_nt: TGTGCCAGCAGCCCAAGCGGGAGGGGGTACCACAATGAGCAGTTCTTC

d_call: TRBD1
v_call: TRBV5-6
j_call: TRBJ2-1
clone_size: once
cdr3_aa: CASSLGTGGYNEQFF
cdr3_nt: TGTGCCAGCAGCTTGGGGACAGGGGGATACAATGAGCAGTTCTTC

d_call: NA
v_call: TRBV28
j_call: TRBJ1-2
clone_size: NA
cdr3_aa: CASSLLLNSLYGYTF
cdr3_nt: TGTGCCAGCAGTTTATTACTCAACAGCCTTTATGGCTACACCTTC

d_call: NA
v_call: TRBV4-3
j_call: TRBJ2-1
clone_size: NA
cdr3_aa: CASSQDTGGYNEQFF
cdr3_nt: TGCGCCAGCAGCCAAGATACGGGCGGCTACAATGAGCAGTTCTTC

d_call: NA
v_call: TRBV19
j_call: TRBJ1-2
clone_size: NA
cdr3_aa: CASSIQSGFSYYYTF
cdr3_nt: TGTGCCAGTAGTATCCAGTCGGGGTTTTCATATTACTACACCTTC

d_call: TRBD1
v_call: TRBV10-3
j_call: TRBJ2-3
clone_size: NA
cdr3_aa: CAISVSGTGDSDTQYF
cdr3_nt: TGTGCCATCAGTGTCTCCGGGACAGGGGACTCAGATACGCAGTATTTT

d_call: NA
v_call: TRBV30
j_call: TRBJ2-2
clone_size: NA
cdr3_aa: CAWSVTFTGELFF
cdr3_nt: TGTGCCTGGAGCGTCACCTTCACCGGGGAGCTGTTTTTT

d_call: NA
v_call: TRBV5-5
j_call: TRBJ2-5
clone_size: NA
cdr3_aa: CASSLGATGGETQYF
cdr3_nt: TGTGCCAGCAGCTTGGGTGCGACTGGGGGAGAGACCCAGTACTTC

d_call: NA
v_call: TRBV19
j_call: TRBJ1-1
clone_size: NA
cdr3_aa: CASSTQGPTEAFF
cdr3_nt: TGTGCCAGTAGTACCCAGGGACCCACTGAAGCTTTCTTT

d_call: NA
v_call: TRBV16
j_call: TRBJ2-7
clone_size: NA
cdr3_aa: CASSQINEQYF
cdr3_nt: TGTGCCAGCAGCCAAATCAACGAGCAGTACTTC

d_call: NA
v_call: TRBV2
j_call: TRBJ1-5
clone_size: NA
cdr3_aa: CASSAGTINNQPQHF
cdr3_nt: TGTGCCAGCAGCGCCGGGACAATTAACAATCAGCCCCAGCATTTT

d_call: TRBD2
v_call: TRBV5-1
j_call: TRBJ2-1
clone_size: NA
cdr3_aa: CASSLAPGGAGNEQFF
cdr3_nt: TGCGCCAGCAGCTTGGCTCCCGGGGGAGCGGGGAATGAGCAGTTCTTC

d_call: NA
v_call: TRBV11-1
j_call: TRBJ2-1
clone_size: once
cdr3_aa: CASSLGAVDRGGEQFF
cdr3_nt: TGTGCCAGCAGCTTAGGAGCGGTCGACCGGGGAGGTGAGCAGTTCTTC

d_call: NA
v_call: TRBV30
j_call: TRBJ2-2
clone_size: NA
cdr3_aa: CAWGQKRNTGELFF
cdr3_nt: TGTGCCTGGGGACAGAAAAGAAACACCGGGGAGCTGTTTTTT

d_call: NA
v_call: TRBV5-1
j_call: TRBJ2-1
clone_size: NA
cdr3_aa: CASSLDPSSYNEQFF
cdr3_nt: TGCGCCAGCAGCTTGGATCCCAGCTCCTACAATGAGCAGTTCTTC

d_call: NA
v_call: TRBV18
j_call: TRBJ2-5
clone_size: few
cdr3_aa: CASSPPVYETQYF
cdr3_nt: TGTGCCAGCTCACCACCCGTTTACGAGACCCAGTACTTC

d_call: NA
v_call: TRBV7-8
j_call: TRBJ1-5
clone_size: NA
cdr3_aa: CASSLSRADRQPQHF
cdr3_nt: TGTGCCAGCAGCCTAAGCCGGGCCGATCGTCAGCCCCAGCATTTT

d_call: TRBD1
v_call: TRBV5-5
j_call: TRBJ1-5
clone_size: NA
cdr3_aa: CASSLGGTDQPQHF
cdr3_nt: TGTGCCAGCAGCTTGGGAGGGACAGATCAGCCCCAGCATTTT

d_call: TRBD1
v_call: TRBV19
j_call: TRBJ2-5
clone_size: NA
cdr3_aa: CASSIGDRAVETQYF
cdr3_nt: TGTGCCAGTAGTATAGGGGACAGGGCGGTGGAGACCCAGTACTTC

d_call: NA
v_call: TRBV5-8
j_call: TRBJ2-7
clone_size: NA
cdr3_aa: CASSLTGKEQYF
cdr3_nt: TGTGCCAGCAGCTTGACTGGTAAAGAGCAGTACTTC

d_call: NA
v_call: TRBV2
j_call: TRBJ2-5
clone_size: NA
cdr3_aa: CASSGARAGQETQYF
cdr3_nt: TGTGCCAGCAGTGGGGCTCGGGCGGGACAAGAGACCCAGTACTTC

d_call: TRBD2
v_call: TRBV27
j_call: TRBJ2-7
clone_size: NA
cdr3_aa: CASSLGTSGYEQYF
cdr3_nt: TGTGCCAGCAGTTTGGGGACTAGCGGCTACGAGCAGTACTTC

d_call: NA
v_call: TRBV5-1
j_call: TRBJ2-3
clone_size: few
cdr3_aa: CASSPQRRDTQYF
cdr3_nt: TGCGCCAGCAGCCCTCAGCGGCGGGATACGCAGTATTTT

d_call: NA
v_call: TRBV11-3
j_call: TRBJ2-5
clone_size: NA
cdr3_aa: CASSPPRGTQYF
cdr3_nt: TGTGCCAGCAGTCCGCCCAGGGGGACCCAGTACTTC

d_call: NA
v_call: TRBV29-1
j_call: TRBJ2-5
clone_size: once
cdr3_aa: CSVPGRGETQYF
cdr3_nt: TGCAGCGTTCCCGGACGGGGAGAGACCCAGTACTTC